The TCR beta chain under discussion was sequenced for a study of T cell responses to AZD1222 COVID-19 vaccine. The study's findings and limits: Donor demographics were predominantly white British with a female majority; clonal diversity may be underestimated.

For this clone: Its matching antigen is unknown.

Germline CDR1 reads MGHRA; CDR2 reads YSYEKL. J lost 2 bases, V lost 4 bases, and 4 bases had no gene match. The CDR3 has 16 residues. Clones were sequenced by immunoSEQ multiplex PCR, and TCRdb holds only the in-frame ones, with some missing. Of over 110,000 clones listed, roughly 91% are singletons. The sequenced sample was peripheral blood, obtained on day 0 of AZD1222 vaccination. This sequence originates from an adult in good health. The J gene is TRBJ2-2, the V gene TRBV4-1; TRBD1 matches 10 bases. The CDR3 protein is CASSPDRGINTGELFF. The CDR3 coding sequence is TGCGCCAGCAGCCCGGACAGGGGGATAAACACCGGGGAGCTGTTTTTT.